A selection of T cell receptor beta chains follows, all from one sample in a study of blood T cell repertoires in COVID-19. Using immunoSEQ multiplex PCR, the repertoire was profiled, and TCRdb retains in-frame clones only, with some absent. The sample contains over 150,000 clones, 70% to 90% of which appear only once. The specimen was peripheral blood. The receptors were gathered from a man between 45 and 60 years old with active or convalescent COVID-19. Both conserved end residues are part of each CDR3. The order of the fields is CDR3 protein, CDR3 DNA, D gene, V gene, J gene, clone size. A D gene is named only where the DNA matches it firmly. A row's size may be missing; if present it is once, few, many or a size class.

CDR3: CSVQKGQGALNEQFF
DNA: TGCAGCGTTCAAAAGGGTCAGGGGGCGTTGAATGAGCAGTTCTTC
D: TRBD1
V: TRBV29-1
J: TRBJ2-1
size: NA

CDR3: CAWSMGQGAVDTQYF
DNA: TGTGCCTGGAGTATGGGACAGGGGGCTGTAGATACGCAGTATTTT
D: TRBD1
V: TRBV30
J: TRBJ2-3
size: NA

CDR3: CASSLRTGGYEQFF
DNA: TGTGCCAGCAGCCTACGGACAGGAGGGTATGAGCAGTTCTTC
D: NA
V: TRBV13
J: TRBJ2-1
size: once

CDR3: CASSTGTGGNEQYF
DNA: TGTGCCAGCAGTACCGGGACAGGGGGGAACGAGCAGTACTTC
D: TRBD1
V: TRBV27
J: TRBJ2-7
size: NA

CDR3: CASAPGTGRGNEQFF
DNA: TGTGCCAGCGCCCCCGGGACAGGGAGGGGTAATGAGCAGTTCTTC
D: TRBD1
V: TRBV18
J: TRBJ2-1
size: NA

CDR3: CASSQDRGSHQPQHF
DNA: TGCGCCAGCAGCCAAGATCGGGGGTCCCATCAGCCCCAGCATTTT
D: NA
V: TRBV4-1
J: TRBJ1-5
size: NA

CDR3: CASSPVGDTEAFF
DNA: TGTGCCAGCTCCCCGGTGGGAGACACTGAAGCTTTCTTT
D: NA
V: TRBV18
J: TRBJ1-1
size: NA

CDR3: CASSEGRGETRNTEAFF
DNA: TGTGCCAGCAGCGAGGGGAGGGGGGAAACCCGGAACACTGAAGCTTTCTTT
D: NA
V: TRBV9
J: TRBJ1-1
size: NA

CDR3: CASSSTGGLEFF
DNA: TGTGCCAGCAGTTCAACCGGGGGTCTGGAGTTCTTC
D: NA
V: TRBV6-5
J: TRBJ2-1
size: NA

CDR3: CSVRHAEGQPQHF
DNA: TGCAGCGTTCGGCACGCTGAGGGACAGCCCCAGCATTTT
D: NA
V: TRBV29-1
J: TRBJ1-5
size: few

CDR3: CASSPGDEAFF
DNA: TGTGCCAGCAGCCCCGGGGATGAAGCTTTCTTT
D: NA
V: TRBV6-5
J: TRBJ1-1
size: NA

CDR3: CASSTGGQPQHF
DNA: TGTGCCAGCAGTACAGGGGGTCAGCCCCAGCATTTT
D: TRBD1
V: TRBV6-2/TRBV6-3
J: TRBJ1-5
size: NA

CDR3: CASSKVGGQAPRAQYF
DNA: TGTGCCAGCAGCAAAGTAGGAGGACAGGCGCCTCGGGCGCAGTATTTT
D: NA
V: TRBV21-1
J: TRBJ2-3
size: NA

CDR3: CASTDHGLAGGTGELFF
DNA: TGTGCCAGTACCGATCATGGACTAGCGGGAGGGACCGGGGAGCTGTTTTTT
D: TRBD2
V: TRBV19
J: TRBJ2-2
size: NA

CDR3: CASSPEYRDNLGYTF
DNA: TGTGCCAGCTCCCCCGAATACAGGGACAACTTAGGCTACACCTTC
D: NA
V: TRBV18
J: TRBJ1-2
size: once

CDR3: CSVVQGRSMNTEAFF
DNA: TGCAGCGTTGTCCAGGGGCGGTCGATGAACACTGAAGCTTTCTTT
D: NA
V: TRBV29-1
J: TRBJ1-1
size: NA

CDR3: CASSQVQGGSNQPQHF
DNA: TGCGCCAGCAGCCAAGTCCAGGGGGGTAGCAATCAGCCCCAGCATTTT
D: TRBD1
V: TRBV4-1
J: TRBJ1-5
size: few

CDR3: CASSETHGEKGYTF
DNA: TGTGCCAGCAGTGAAACACACGGAGAAAAGGGCTACACCTTC
D: NA
V: TRBV6-1
J: TRBJ1-2
size: NA

CDR3: CASSQGWDEQYF
DNA: TGTGCCAGCAGCCAGGGCTGGGACGAGCAGTACTTC
D: NA
V: TRBV3-1/TRBV3-2
J: TRBJ2-7
size: NA

CDR3: CASKSGSDTGELFF
DNA: TGTGCCAGTAAAAGCGGTTCGGACACCGGGGAGCTGTTTTTT
D: NA
V: TRBV28
J: TRBJ2-2
size: NA

CDR3: CASTWDRGVEAFF
DNA: TGTGCCAGCACCTGGGACAGGGGTGTTGAAGCTTTCTTT
D: TRBD1
V: TRBV12-3/TRBV12-4
J: TRBJ1-1
size: NA

CDR3: CASSKTSGYEQYF
DNA: TGTGCCAGCAGCAAGACTAGCGGGTACGAGCAGTACTTC
D: TRBD2
V: TRBV7-2
J: TRBJ2-7
size: NA

CDR3: CASSYEGGGDSPLHF
DNA: TGTGCCAGCAGTTACGAGGGTGGGGGGGATTCACCCCTCCACTTT
D: NA
V: TRBV6-5
J: TRBJ1-6
size: NA

CDR3: CASSYGGAITEAFF
DNA: TGTGCCAGCAGTTACGGGGGGGCGATCACTGAAGCTTTCTTT
D: NA
V: TRBV6-5
J: TRBJ1-1
size: NA